The 29 T cell receptor beta chains below were found in one sample sequenced in a study of cytomegalovirus exposure and HLA in healthy donors. The repertoire was sequenced with immunoSEQ multiplex PCR; TCRdb's copy has only in-frame clones and lacks some. The sample has about 300,000 clones, approximately 90% seen once. The sample consisted of PBMCs. The receptors were sampled from a woman aged 18-29 years in good health and CMV-seronegative.

The chain employs TRBV7-8 and TRBJ2-7; 11 nucleotides match TRBD2. The CDR3 runs to 16 residues. V trimming: 5 bases; J trimming: 6 bases; junction bases outside the gene matches: 12. In germline, CDR1 is SGHVS, CDR2 FQNEAQ. This chain's CDR3 is CASSNQLAGGPSEQYF. Here the CDR3 DNA reads TGTGCCAGCAGCAATCAATTAGCGGGAGGGCCCTCCGAGCAGTACTTC.

V and J are TRBV18 and TRBJ2-2, with TRBD2 identical over 8 bases. Germline CDR1 is KGHSH and CDR2 is LQKENI. With 10 bases clipped from V and 2 bases from J, the junction kept 9 bases outside the gene matches. The length of the CDR3 is 15 residues. CDR3 protein: CATERTSLNTGELFF. CDR3 nucleotides: TGTGCCACCGAAAGGACTAGCCTAAACACCGGGGAGCTGTTTTTT. The whole variable domain, filled in from reference TRBV18 and TRBJ2-2, reads NAGVMQNPRHLVRRRGQEARLRCSPMKGHSHVYWYRQLPEEGLKFMVYLQKENIIDESGMPKERFSAEFPKEGPSILRIQQVVRGDSAAYFCATERTSLNTGELFFGEGSRLTVL.

The chain employs TRBV5-4 and TRBJ2-7; D is unresolved. V was pared by 0 bases and J by 6 bases, with 16 bases between. CDR1 and CDR2 from the germline V gene are SGHNT and YYREEE (reference sequence). This CDR3 is built from 15 residues. CDR3 nucleotides: TGTGCCAGCAGCTTGGAGGTTAGCCAATCACGCGAGCAGTACTTC. Its translation: CASSLEVSQSREQYF.

This chain joins TRBV5-1 and TRBJ2-1, with D hard to call. Looked up from germline, CDR1 is SGHRS and CDR2 is YFSETQ. The CDR3 is made up of 15 amino acids. The germline V and J ends were trimmed by 4 bases and 0 bases, with 11 bases remaining between them. This chain's CDR3 is CASSLIDSSYNEQFF. The CDR3 nucleotides are TGCGCCAGCAGCCTGATTGATAGCTCCTACAATGAGCAGTTCTTC. Drawing the rest from reference TRBV5-1 and TRBJ2-1, the complete variable domain is KAGVTQTPRYLIKTRGQQVTLSCSPISGHRSVSWYQQTPGQGLQFLFEYFSETQRNKGNFPGRFSGRQFSNSRSEMNVSTLELGDSALYLCASSLIDSSYNEQFFGPGTRLTVL.

V and J are TRBV7-9 and TRBJ2-7, with TRBD1 identical over 8 bases. The CDR3 is 11 residues long. Germline V gives CDR1 SEHNR, CDR2 FQNEAQ (reference sequence). V lost 11 bases to trimming and J lost 2 bases; unmatched junction nucleotides: 2. The CDR3 region is CAGDRTYEQYF. DNA of the CDR3: TGTGCCGGGGACAGGACCTACGAGCAGTACTTC. The whole variable domain, remainder taken from reference TRBV7-9 and TRBJ2-7, is DTGVSQNPRHKITKRGQNVTFRCDPISEHNRLYWYRQTLGQGPEFLTYFQNEAQLEKSRLLSDRFSAERPKGSFSTLEIQRTEQGDSAMYLCAGDRTYEQYFGPGTRLTVT.

The V and J genes are TRBV18 and TRBJ1-6; 9 bases are a match to TRBD1. The CDR3 has 15 residues. Trimming at V came to 2 bases and at J to 7 bases, leaving 3 bases not matched to a gene. Germline loops: CDR1 KGHSH, CDR2 LQKENI. The CDR3 spells CASSPVTGGNSPLHF. CDR3 DNA sequence: TGTGCCAGCTCACCAGTAACAGGGGGCAATTCACCCCTCCACTTT. The full variable domain, rest sourced from reference TRBV18 and TRBJ1-6, is NAGVMQNPRHLVRRRGQEARLRCSPMKGHSHVYWYRQLPEEGLKFMVYLQKENIIDESGMPKERFSAEFPKEGPSILRIQQVVRGDSAAYFCASSPVTGGNSPLHFGNGTRLTVT.

The chain carries TRBV29-1 and TRBJ1-1, with TRBD1 matching over 7 bases. In germline, CDR1 is SQVTM, CDR2 ANQGSEA. With V trimmed by 6 bases and J by 4 bases, 5 bases remained unmatched. The CDR3 has 12 residues. The CDR3 here is CSVRGGGTEAFF. The CDR3 DNA reads as TGCAGCGTCCGAGGGGGCGGCACTGAAGCTTTCTTT.

The chain couples TRBV4-3 to TRBJ2-7; 7 bases are shared with TRBD1. Losses at the gene ends were 0 bases for V and 0 bases for J; bases not matched to a gene: 14. This CDR3 has 19 amino acids. Germline V gene data show CDR1 as LGHNA and CDR2 as YSLEER. CDR3 DNA sequence: TGCGCCAGCAGCCAAGATACGTTAGGGGTGGGACAGCGCTCCTACGAGCAGTACTTC. Protein sequence: CASSQDTLGVGQRSYEQYF.

The rearrangement uses TRBV7-9 and TRBJ2-7; D perhaps matches TRBD2 (5 bases). The CDR3 consists of 15 residues. With 6 bases removed from V and 3 bases from J, the gap between germline ends came to 18 bases. Per the germline V gene, CDR1 is SEHNR and CDR2 is FQNEAQ (reference sequence). The CDR3 DNA sequence: TGTGCCAGCAGTATCAATTGGGCGGGTAACTACGAGCAGTACTTC. Translation: CASSINWAGNYEQYF.

The gene calls are TRBV6-5 and TRBJ2-3; 7 bases agree with TRBD2. Germline loops: CDR1 MNHEY, CDR2 SVGAGI. The CDR3 spans 15 residues. The trim removed 1 base at V and 3 bases at J, leaving 4 bases unmatched. CDR3 DNA sequence: TGTGCCAGCAGTTACTTTCCTAGCGGTACAGATACGCAGTATTTT. Amino acids: CASSYFPSGTDTQYF.

V gene TRBV6-5 combines with J gene TRBJ1-1; 10 bases map to TRBD1. Germline V gives CDR1 MNHEY, CDR2 SVGAGI. The CDR3 sequence is 14 residues long. The trim removed 6 bases at V and 7 bases at J, leaving 8 bases unmatched. The CDR3 loop reads CASRNPGQGIEAFF. DNA for the CDR3: TGTGCCAGCAGGAATCCGGGACAGGGGATTGAAGCTTTCTTT.

The chain combines TRBV30 with TRBJ2-1; 11 bases are a match to TRBD2. The V and J ends lost 3 bases and 6 bases, in that order; junction bases with no gene match: 7. The CDR3 has 15 residues. Germline lookup yields CDR1 GTSNPN and CDR2 SVGIG (reference sequence). CDR3 protein: CAWRTSGNKSNEQFF. The CDR3 nucleotides are TGTGCCTGGAGGACTAGCGGGAACAAGAGCAATGAGCAGTTCTTC.

The CDR3 sequence: CSVEDPSYEQYF. The CDR3, as DNA: TGCAGCGTTGAAGACCCGTCCTACGAGCAGTACTTC. This sequence joins TRBV29-1 and TRBJ2-7, with no clear D. This CDR3 is built from 12 residues. The germline V and J ends were trimmed by 0 bases and 1 base, with 4 bases remaining between them. Germline assignment: CDR1 SQVTM and CDR2 ANQGSEA.

This chain connects TRBV5-5 to TRBJ2-4, with D possibly matching TRBD1 (5 bases). V was clipped by 2 bases and J by 5 bases, with 17 bases between them. This CDR3 has 16 amino acids. CDR1 is SGHKS and CDR2 is YYEKEE in the germline V gene (reference sequence). In DNA, the CDR3 is TGTGCCAGCAGCTTCAGGGCAGTCGGTTTGGAAAACATTCAGTACTTC. As protein: CASSFRAVGLENIQYF.

The chain uses TRBV15 and TRBJ1-4; D unclear. Germline assignment: CDR1 LNHNV and CDR2 YYDKDF (reference sequence). The CDR3 is made up of 15 amino acids. With 4 bases removed from V and 3 bases from J, the gap between germline ends came to 12 bases. CDR3 protein: CATSNPDTANEKLFF. The CDR3 DNA sequence: TGTGCCACCAGCAATCCGGATACAGCTAATGAAAAACTGTTTTTT.

The genes are TRBV11-2 and TRBJ1-2; D unclear. Germline V CDR1 and CDR2: SGHAT, FQNNGV. CDR3 length equals 13 residues. Between the trimmed V and J ends, which lost 1 base and 8 bases, there was a span of 11 bases. The CDR3 spells CASSLVPGRGYTF. The CDR3 coding sequence is TGTGCCAGCAGCTTAGTACCAGGCCGAGGCTACACCTTC.

The V and J genes are TRBV27 and TRBJ2-7; 11 nucleotides match TRBD2. From germline, CDR1 is MNHEY and CDR2 SMNVEV (reference sequence). The CDR3 sequence is 18 residues long. V lost 2 bases, J lost 7 bases, and 16 bases stayed unmatched. CDR3 sequence: CASSLPRPLAGGLGEQYF. In DNA, the CDR3 is TGTGCCAGCAGTTTACCCCGACCCCTAGCGGGAGGTTTAGGGGAGCAGTACTTC.

The CDR3 bases are TGTGCCAGCAGTTTACCGAGCCCGGCGAGGAGCTCACCCCTCCACTTT. Translating gives CASSLPSPARSSPLHF. This rearrangement joins TRBV28 to TRBJ1-6; D is unclear. CDR3 length: 16 amino acids. Germline CDR1 and CDR2: MDHEN and SYDVKM. The V and J ends lost 2 bases and 10 bases respectively, with 18 bases between them.

The chain is built from TRBV19 and TRBJ2-7; D is unresolved. This CDR3 contains 13 residues. V was shortened by 4 bases and J by 4 bases, with 11 bases between the two germline ends. In germline, CDR1 is LNHDA, CDR2 SQIVND (reference sequence). DNA for the CDR3: TGTGCCAGTAGTAGCGGCTTTTCATACGAGCAGTACTTC. This translates into CASSSGFSYEQYF.

This clone showed up just a few times. This chain connects TRBV19 to TRBJ1-4, with 8 bases matching TRBD1. The CDR3 runs 14 residues. CDR1 and CDR2 from the germline V gene are LNHDA and SQIVND (reference sequence). J gave up 4 bases and V 6 bases, and 4 bases lay outside the gene matches. CDR3 in amino acids: CASSDRGYNEKLFF. CDR3 coding DNA: TGTGCCAGTAGCGACAGGGGCTATAATGAAAAACTGTTTTTT.

The CDR3 sequence: CSGSLDSSYEQYF. CDR3 bases: TGCAGCGGGTCCCTGGACAGCTCCTACGAGCAGTACTTC. The rearrangement links TRBV29-1 to TRBJ2-7; D might be TRBD1 (6 bases). This CDR3 contains 13 residues. V was trimmed by 7 bases and J by 0 bases, leaving 13 bases between them. CDR1 SQVTM and CDR2 ANQGSEA come from the germline V gene.

This chain uses TRBV5-4 with TRBJ1-1; 7 bases fit TRBD1. Unmatched junction bases numbered 10, after V lost 2 bases and J lost 6 bases. The germline V gene has CDR1 SGHNT and CDR2 YYREEE (reference sequence). There are 15 residues in the CDR3. CDR3 in amino acids: CASSLALDRAAEAFF. The CDR3 DNA sequence: TGTGCCAGCAGCTTAGCCCTCGACAGGGCGGCTGAAGCTTTCTTT. Combining the CDR3 with reference TRBV5-4 and TRBJ1-1 gives the whole variable domain ETGVTQSPTHLIKTRGQQVTLRCSSQSGHNTVSWYQQALGQGPQFIFQYYREEENGRGNFPPRFSGLQFPNYSSELNVNALELDDSALYLCASSLALDRAAEAFFGQGTRLTVV.

Regarding this clone: The germline gene is not matched at one end of the junction; a read error may be the cause. J is TRBJ2-6 and V is TRBV6-1; the match to TRBD1 covers 8 bases. The CDR3 is 13 residues long. Per germline, CDR1 MNHNS and CDR2 SASEGT. CDR3 region: CASSSDRADVLTF. CDR3 DNA sequence: TGTGCCAGCAGTTCGGACAGGGCCGACGTCCTGACTTTC.

The chain carries TRBV18 and TRBJ2-4, with D possibly being TRBD1 (6 bases). V was trimmed by 3 bases and J by 7 bases, leaving 16 bases between them. CDR3 length: 15 amino acids. Germline values: CDR1 KGHSH, CDR2 LQKENI. This chain's CDR3 is CASSPPGAAGNIQYF. The CDR3 nucleotides are TGTGCCAGCTCACCTCCAGGGGCGGCGGGTAACATTCAGTACTTC.

The gene calls are TRBV5-3 and TRBJ2-3; TRBD1 aligns across 7 bases. TRBV5-3 is noted as an ORF with a role that remains uncertain. This CDR3 is 15 amino acids long. V shed 2 bases and J 0 bases; nucleotides not matched to a gene: 3. The CDR3 sequence: CARSFGQVSTDTQYF. The CDR3 DNA reads TGTGCCAGAAGCTTTGGACAGGTTAGCACAGATACGCAGTATTTT.

The V call is TRBV4-1, the J call TRBJ2-7, with 7 nucleotides matching TRBD2. The CDR3 is 16 amino acids. V gave up 2 bases and J gave up 6 bases; unmatched junction bases: 13. The germline V gene has CDR1 MGHRA and CDR2 YSYEKL. The CDR3 loop reads CASSQRSGLERPEQYF. The CDR3 coding sequence is TGCGCCAGCAGCCAACGTAGCGGGCTGGAACGTCCCGAGCAGTACTTC.

CDR3 region: CASSPWTGEQFF. CDR3 nucleotides: TGTGCCAGCAGTCCCTGGACAGGGGAGCAGTTCTTC. The rearrangement joins TRBV27 to TRBJ2-1, with 8 bases identical to TRBD1. With V trimmed by 5 bases and J by 10 bases, 4 bases remained unmatched. Germline V lookup: CDR1 MNHEY, CDR2 SMNVEV (reference sequence). This CDR3 has 12 amino acids.

This sequence joins TRBV7-9 and TRBJ1-5, with TRBD1 matching 10 bases. The CDR3 covers 13 residues. Germline V gene data show CDR1 as SEHNR and CDR2 as FQNEAQ (reference sequence). With V trimmed by 4 bases and J by 6 bases, 0 bases remained unmatched. The CDR3 bases are TGTGCCAGCAGCTGGGACAGGGGTCAGCCCCAGCATTTT. Translation: CASSWDRGQPQHF.

V is TRBV27 and J is TRBJ2-3, with 13 positions matching TRBD2. Trimming at V came to 0 bases and at J to 6 bases, leaving 3 bases not matched to a gene. Germline CDR1 is MNHEY and CDR2 is SMNVEV (reference sequence). The CDR3 runs 16 residues. CDR3 region: CASSLSGTSGTDTQYF. The CDR3, as DNA: TGTGCCAGCAGTTTATCAGGGACTAGCGGGACTGATACGCAGTATTTT.